This T cell receptor (beta chain) was identified during a study of control samples from healthy donors and cancer patients (dated by TCRdb to 2018 to 2020). As for this clone: The antigen it recognizes is unknown. The input lacks base qualities; no much larger clone sits a single base away.

The library was made by the immunoSEQ multiplex PCR assay. TCRdb re-hosts the immuneACCESS table, in-frame sequences only. Its copies lack some clones; in the studies checked, an unresolved V gene accounts for under half of them, and the cause for the rest is not known. This sample is represented by approximately 150,000 clones; approximately 94% of them were singletons. The leading ten clones occupy over 1.3% of the sample. Sequenced: blood. This TCR derives from a woman under 30 in good health.

The CDR3 protein is CASSLGVGITGELFF. The DNA sequence is as follows: TGTGCCAGCAGCTTGGGGGTAGGCATCACCGGGGAGCTGTTTTTT. The V gene is TRBV5-4 and the J gene is TRBJ2-2; there is no confident call for the D gene. Measured from the cysteine to the phenylalanine, the CDR3 is 15 residues long. Kept here is only the CDR3 DNA, which spans 45 bases and is read in frame from base 1. V gives up 0 bases and J gives up 4 bases, and the segment between their germline ends measures 10 bases. Via the germline V gene (reference sequence), CDR1 is SGHNT and CDR2 YYREEE.